One and the same sample provided the 28 T cell receptor beta chains below, sequenced in a study of T cells of healthy individuals. TCRdb fed the 5' RACE reads into MiXCR, producing one record per CDR3 protein. The sample carries more than 85,000 distinct CDR3 sequences, 15% to 20% recorded once. The receptors shown here come from a human donor in good health.

This clonotype was seen many times. The chain is built from TRBV12-3 or TRBV12-4 and TRBJ1-2; D is ambiguous. The CDR3 length is 11 residues. V gave up 5 bases and J gave up 4 bases, with 5 bases separating them. CDR3 region: CASSPGYGYTF. In DNA form, the CDR3 reads TGTGCCAGCAGTCCCGGCTATGGCTACACCTTC.

This rearrangement joins TRBV4-1 to TRBJ2-5; TRBD2 might be the D (5 bases). Deletions cut 7 bases from V and 5 bases from J, with 20 bases between. Per the germline V gene, CDR1 is MGHRA and CDR2 is YSYEKL. The CDR3 has 15 amino acids. The CDR3 spells CASTVTAARGETQYF. CDR3 bases: TGCGCCAGCACCGTAACGGCAGCTCGAGGGGAGACCCAGTACTTC.

The CDR3 DNA reads as TGTGCCCGACCGGGACAGGGGATCCCTAACTATGGCTACACCTTC. It encodes CARPGQGIPNYGYTF. The chain joins TRBV6-9 to TRBJ1-2, with TRBD1 matching 10 bases. Germline CDR1 MNHGY, CDR2 SVAAGI. The CDR3 runs 15 residues. The V and J ends lost 11 bases and 0 bases, in that order; junction bases with no gene match: 9.

The rearrangement links TRBV6-1 to TRBJ2-1; TRBD2 agrees at 9 bases. CDR1 and CDR2 (germline): MNHNS, SASEGT. Trimming at V came to 7 bases and at J to 6 bases, leaving 10 bases not matched to a gene. The CDR3 extends over 15 amino acids. The chain's CDR3 is CASNTRGGRGNEQFF. For the CDR3, the DNA is TGTGCCAGCAACACGCGGGGGGGCCGGGGCAATGAGCAGTTCTTC.

V usage is TRBV4-1 and J usage is TRBJ2-2; D is possibly TRBD1 (6 bases). Between the trimmed V and J ends, which lost 6 bases and 3 bases, there was a span of 14 bases. The germline V gene has CDR1 MGHRA and CDR2 YSYEKL. The CDR3 has 15 amino acids. For the CDR3, the DNA is TGCGCCAGCAGATTACAGGGATCGTACACCGGGGAGCTGTTTTTT. It is translated as CASRLQGSYTGELFF.

This clonotype was detected only a few times. This rearrangement joins TRBV4-1 to TRBJ1-5, with 9 bases that match TRBD1. Unmatched junction bases numbered 6, after V lost 5 bases and J lost 4 bases. The germline V gene encodes CDR1 MGHRA and CDR2 YSYEKL. This CDR3 comprises 15 residues. CDR3 loop: CASSLGTGSNQPQHF. In nucleotides, the CDR3 is TGCGCCAGCAGCTTGGGGACAGGGAGTAATCAGCCCCAGCATTTT.

The chain is built from TRBV11-2 and TRBJ2-1; TRBD2 aligns across 7 bases. J gave up 8 bases and V 6 bases, and 16 bases lay outside the gene matches. This CDR3 is 16 amino acids long. CDR1 and CDR2 (germline): SGHAT, FQNNGV. CDR3 DNA: TGTGCCAGCAGACCAACACTAGCGCACAAGGAGTATGAGCAGTTCTTC. Protein: CASRPTLAHKEYEQFF.

The chain is built from TRBV11-2 and TRBJ2-1, with 10 bases matching TRBD2. Looked up from germline, CDR1 is SGHAT and CDR2 is FQNNGV. This CDR3 region has 16 residues. V lost 6 bases to trimming and J lost 2 bases; unmatched junction nucleotides: 7. CDR3 DNA sequence: TGTGCCAGCAGTCCCCGAGCGGGGGGGACCTACAATGAGCAGTTCTTC. This encodes CASSPRAGGTYNEQFF.

The gene calls are TRBV12-3 or TRBV12-4 and TRBJ2-7; 9 bases agree with TRBD2. V shed 1 base, J shed 7 bases, and the junction held 2 bases outside the gene matches. The CDR3 spans 13 residues. The CDR3 sequence: CASSLDTSGEQYF. DNA for the CDR3: TGTGCCAGCAGTTTAGACACTAGCGGGGAGCAGTACTTC.

There are many counts of this clonotype. V usage is TRBV28 and J usage is TRBJ1-3; 7 bases fit TRBD1. CDR3 size: 13 residues. The trim removed 10 bases at V and 5 bases at J, leaving 8 bases unmatched. The germline CDR1 and CDR2 sequences are MDHEN and SYDVKM. CDR3 sequence (DNA): TGTGCCACCCGCCGACAGGGAAGAAACACCATATATTTT. Residues: CATRRQGRNTIYF.

The sample holds a few counts of this clonotype. The V gene is TRBV20-1, the J gene TRBJ2-1; D remains ambiguous. Germline V CDR1 and CDR2: DFQATT, SNEGSKA (reference sequence). V lost 3 bases to trimming and J lost 7 bases, with 13 bases between them. The CDR3 runs to 13 residues. CDR3 region: CSASPSDENEQFF. Here the CDR3 DNA reads TGCAGTGCTAGCCCCTCGGATGAGAATGAGCAGTTCTTC.

The chain has TRBV27 and TRBJ2-5, with D hard to call. Germline V CDR1 and CDR2: MNHEY, SMNVEV (reference sequence). The CDR3 spans 16 residues. V was shortened by 6 bases and J by 7 bases, with 24 bases between the two germline ends. Written as DNA, the CDR3 is TGTGCCAGCAGCCAAATACCCAAAGGGATTGGTGGGACCCAGTACTTC. This sequence encodes CASSQIPKGIGGTQYF.

In this sample, this clonotype turned up a few times. The chain carries TRBV5-8 and TRBJ2-2; D might be TRBD1 (6 bases). V gave up 1 base and J gave up 3 bases, with 13 bases separating them. CDR3 length: 16 amino acids. Germline CDR1 and CDR2: SGHTS and YDEGEE. In nucleotides, the CDR3 is TGTGCCAGCAGCTTGTCACAGGGACGCGACACCGGGGAGCTGTTTTTT. Protein sequence: CASSLSQGRDTGELFF.

The chain links TRBV4-2 to TRBJ1-1; possible D gene TRBD1, 5 bases. Germline CDR1 is LGHNA and CDR2 is YNFKEQ. The CDR3 totals 16 residues. V was pared by 0 bases and J by 1 base, with 12 bases between. CDR3 in amino acids: CASSQDEEGPNTEAFF. The CDR3 DNA follows: TGTGCCAGCAGCCAAGATGAGGAGGGACCGAACACTGAAGCTTTCTTT.

This clonotype occurred a few times. The chain joins TRBV24-1 to TRBJ2-7; D ambiguous. The CDR3 has 13 residues. V dropped 4 bases and J dropped 2 bases, with 8 bases sitting between them. Germline CDR1 KGHDR, CDR2 SFDVKD. CDR3 sequence: CATSDLRAYEQYF. The CDR3 DNA reads as TGTGCCACCAGTGACCTGCGCGCCTACGAGCAGTACTTC.

The chain recombines TRBV14 with TRBJ2-2, with D possibly matching TRBD2 (5 bases). Looked up from germline, CDR1 is SGHDN and CDR2 is FVKESK. V was cut by 0 bases and J by 6 bases, with 11 bases left in between. This CDR3 is built from 15 residues. The CDR3 protein is CASSQEIGVPGELFF. The DNA for the CDR3 is TGTGCCAGCAGCCAAGAGATCGGGGTCCCCGGGGAGCTGTTTTTT.

This clonotype was picked up many times. V is TRBV20-1 and J is TRBJ2-1; D unclear. The CDR3 has 14 amino acids. Germline-derived CDR1 and CDR2 are DFQATT and SNEGSKA (reference sequence). V was shortened by 0 bases and J by 6 bases, with 12 bases between the two germline ends. Here the CDR3 DNA reads TGCAGTGCTAGAGATAGGAGATTAGCCAATGAGCAGTTCTTC. It encodes CSARDRRLANEQFF.

This clonotype has only a few counts. The chain is built from TRBV5-6 and TRBJ1-4; no reliable D call. The CDR3 spans 12 residues. The germline V and J ends were trimmed by 1 base and 7 bases, with 5 bases remaining between them. Germline V lookup: CDR1 SGHDT, CDR2 YYEEEE. CDR3: CASSLSGEKLFF. The CDR3 nucleotides are TGTGCCAGCAGCTTGAGCGGTGAAAAACTGTTTTTT. Looking up the rest from reference TRBV5-6 and TRBJ1-4 gives the full variable domain: DAGVTQSPTHLIKTRGQQVTLRCSPKSGHDTVSWYQQALGQGPQFIFQYYEEEERQRGNFPDRFSGHQFPNYSSELNVNALLLGDSALYLCASSLSGEKLFFGSGTQLSVL.

This clonotype was observed a few times. One end of the junction does not line up with germline, which may come from a read error. J is TRBJ1-1 and V is TRBV5-1; 10 bases align to TRBD1. This CDR3 comprises 14 residues. CDR1 SGHRS and CDR2 YFSETQ come from the germline V gene. DNA for the CDR3: TGCGCCAGCAGATTGGGACAGGGGAGCACTGAAGCTTTCTTT. The encoded protein is CASRLGQGSTEAFF.

This clonotype was counted ten times or more. V is TRBV20-1 and J is TRBJ1-5; TRBD1 matches 9 bases. The CDR3 length is 13 residues. Germline lookup yields CDR1 DFQATT and CDR2 SNEGSKA (reference sequence). Germline trimming cut 5 bases from V and 6 bases from J; bases unmatched to any gene: 5. CDR3 nucleotides: TGCAGTGCTTTCGACAGGGGGTTTCAGCCCCAGCATTTT. Its protein product is CSAFDRGFQPQHF.

There are a few counts of this clonotype. Written as DNA, the CDR3 is TGTGCCAGCAGTGAAGCGTGGCGGGAGGGCCCCCAGTTCTTC. It is translated as CASSEAWREGPQFF. The chain has TRBV2 and TRBJ2-1, with 9 bases fitting TRBD2. The V gene end was trimmed by 0 bases and the J gene end by 13 bases; junction bases not matched to a gene: 7. Germline V gene lookup returns CDR1 SNHLY and CDR2 FYNNEI. The CDR3 is 14 residues long.

This clonotype has a handful of counts. V gene TRBV7-3 combines with J gene TRBJ2-3; 10 bases line up with TRBD2. The V segment lost 2 bases and the J segment 0 bases; nucleotides outside the gene matches: 5. The germline gives CDR1 SGHTA, CDR2 FQGTGA. CDR3 length: 17 amino acids. The CDR3 here is CASSLASGGASTDTQYF. As DNA, the CDR3 is TGTGCCAGCAGCTTAGCAAGCGGGGGGGCTAGCACAGATACGCAGTATTTT.

V gene TRBV7-2 combines with J gene TRBJ1-1, with 7 bases matching TRBD1. This CDR3 is 12 amino acids long. Germline V CDR1 and CDR2: SGHTA, FQGNSA. V dropped 1 base and J dropped 11; count of bases not matched to a gene: 4. The CDR3: CASSLEQGRAFF. In nucleotides, the CDR3 is TGTGCCAGCAGCTTAGAACAGGGGAGGGCTTTCTTT. Supplemented by reference TRBV7-2 and TRBJ1-1, the full variable domain reads GAGVSQSPSNKVTEKGKDVELRCDPISGHTALYWYRQSLGQGLEFLIYFQGNSAPDKSGLPSDRFSAERTGGSVSTLTIQRTQQEDSAVYLCASSLEQGRAFFGQGTRLTVV.

Many counts were recorded for this clonotype. The rearrangement uses TRBV2 and TRBJ2-5; D perhaps matches TRBD2 (7 bases). Germline-derived CDR1 and CDR2 are SNHLY and FYNNEI. V lost 7 bases to trimming and J lost 5 bases, with 23 bases between them. This CDR3 is 16 amino acids long. The CDR3 bases are TGTGCCAGCACCATCACCCGGGGGGCCGGAGGGGAGACCCAGTACTTC. This encodes CASTITRGAGGETQYF.

The rearrangement links TRBV4-3 to TRBJ2-7; the D gene could be TRBD1 or TRBD2 (5 bases each). This CDR3 has 15 residues. Trimming cost V 5 bases and J 0 bases, with 14 bases left between them. Germline V gene sequence: CDR1 LGHNA, CDR2 YSLEER. The CDR3 nucleotides are TGCGCCAGCAGCGGACGGGGCCGGAGCTCCTACGAGCAGTACTTC. The encoded protein is CASSGRGRSSYEQYF.

The chain uses TRBV4-2 and TRBJ2-2; D might be TRBD1 or TRBD2, each matching 5 bases. Germline CDR1 reads LGHNA; CDR2 reads YNFKEQ. The CDR3 spans 16 residues. V was trimmed by 5 bases and J by 6 bases, leaving 19 bases between them. The CDR3 DNA sequence: TGTGCCAGCAGCGCTAGAACGGGACCAGAGGCCGGGGAGCTGTTTTTT. Its translation is CASSARTGPEAGELFF.

The rearrangement joins TRBV6-2 or TRBV6-3 to TRBJ2-1, with 7 bases matching TRBD1. This CDR3 has 16 amino acids. J was trimmed by 7 bases and V by 5 bases; bases with no gene match: 14. From germline, CDR1 is MNHEY and CDR2 SVGEGT. The CDR3, as DNA: TGTGCCAGCAGTGGTCTGATGAGAGACAGGGATAATGAGCAGTTCTTC. Translation gives CASSGLMRDRDNEQFF.

The chain is built from TRBV7-9 and TRBJ2-7; perhaps TRBD2 as D (5 bases). This CDR3 spans 14 amino acids. Trimming cost V 3 bases and J 5 bases, with 14 bases left between them. Germline values: CDR1 SEHNR, CDR2 FQNEAQ (reference sequence). The CDR3 bases are TGTGCCAGCAGCTTCTCGGGGAGAATAAACGAGCAGTACTTC. Its translation: CASSFSGRINEQYF. The variable domain in full, with the rest retrieved from reference TRBV7-9 and TRBJ2-7, is DTGVSQNPRHKITKRGQNVTFRCDPISEHNRLYWYRQTLGQGPEFLTYFQNEAQLEKSRLLSDRFSAERPKGSFSTLEIQRTEQGDSAMYLCASSFSGRINEQYFGPGTRLTVT.